The sequence of this T cell receptor (beta chain) was determined in a study of patients and donors after allogeneic stem cell transplantation. From the RT-PCR reads, TCRdb called clonotypes with MiXCR, one entry per CDR3 protein. Of around 29,000 distinct CDR3 sequences listed, roughly a third are singletons. The CDR3 consists of 11 residues. Trimming shortened V by 5 bases and J by 2 bases, and 3 bases separated the two germline ends. The chain links TRBV12-3 or TRBV12-4 to TRBJ2-5; D not resolved. This receptor was identified in a human donor who was either an allogeneic HSCT recipient or a stem cell or donor lymphocyte infusion donor (not recorded which). It is not recorded whose cells these are; they may come from a transplant donor. The specimen sequenced was blood, either unsorted or a sorted T cell fraction (not recorded which). In DNA, the CDR3 is TGTGCCAGCAGTATTCAAGAGACCCAGTACTTC. Amino acid sequence: CASSIQETQYF.